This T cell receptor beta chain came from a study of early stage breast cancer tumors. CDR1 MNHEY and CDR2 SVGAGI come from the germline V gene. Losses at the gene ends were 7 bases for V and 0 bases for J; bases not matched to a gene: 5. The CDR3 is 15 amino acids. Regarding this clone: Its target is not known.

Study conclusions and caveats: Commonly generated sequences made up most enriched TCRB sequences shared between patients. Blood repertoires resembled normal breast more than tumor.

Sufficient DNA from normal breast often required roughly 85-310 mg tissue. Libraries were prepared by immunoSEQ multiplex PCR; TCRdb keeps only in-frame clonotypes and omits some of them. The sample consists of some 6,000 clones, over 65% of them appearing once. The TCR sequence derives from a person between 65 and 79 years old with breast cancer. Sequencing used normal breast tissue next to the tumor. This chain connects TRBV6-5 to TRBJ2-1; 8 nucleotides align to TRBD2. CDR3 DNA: TGTGCCAGCACCGAGCGGGGGAGCTCCTACAATGAGCAGTTCTTC. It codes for CASTERGSSYNEQFF.